Each of the 2 T cell receptor beta chains below was sequenced from the same sample in a study of blood T cell repertoires in COVID-19. Measured with immunoSEQ multiplex PCR; TCRdb has only the in-frame clones, and not every one. The sample yields 100,000 to 150,000 clones, 70% to 80% seen once. The specimen sequenced was peripheral blood. The receptors derive from a human donor in a cohort sampled during active COVID-19.

V gene TRBV7-2 combines with J gene TRBJ1-3; no clear D gene. Germline values: CDR1 SGHTA, CDR2 FQGNSA. Trimming pared 2 bases from V and 0 bases from J, leaving 14 bases between. CDR3 size: 17 residues. CDR3 nucleotide sequence: TGTGCCAGCAGCTTACACAGTGCGGGCTACTCTGGAAACACCATATATTTT. Translated, it gives CASSLHSAGYSGNTIYF. Full variable domain (rest looked up from reference TRBV7-2 and TRBJ1-3): GAGVSQSPSNKVTEKGKDVELRCDPISGHTALYWYRQSLGQGLEFLIYFQGNSAPDKSGLPSDRFSAERTGGSVSTLTIQRTQQEDSAVYLCASSLHSAGYSGNTIYFGEGSWLTVV.

The CDR3 DNA is TGTGCCAGTAGTAAGGCAGAAAGGGGCACTGAAGCTTTCTTT. Encoded protein: CASSKAERGTEAFF. The chain links TRBV19 to TRBJ1-1, with a tentative D call TRBD1 (5 bases). The germline CDR1 and CDR2 sequences are LNHDA and SQIVND (reference sequence). The CDR3 runs to 14 residues. Trimming removed 4 bases at V and 4 bases at J, with 13 bases between.